This T cell receptor beta chain was captured in a study of blood T cell repertoires in COVID-19 (dated by TCRdb to the early 2020s). For context, the study as a whole: The collaborator samples originated in the United States, Italy and Spain and spanned the acute and convalescent phases of COVID-19. Sample metadata almost always included a de-identified subject ID, COVID-19 status, age in years and sex. Samples came from the ongoing ImmuneRACE study (first 160 participants) plus 1,254 subjects from 6 global collaborators. A freely available public database, intended as a resource for researchers studying the immune response to SARS-CoV-2, is where the repertoires were released. Where HLA class I and class II types were available, the types were taken from metadata supplied by the sample provider, not from assay-based typing. The prospective study material was composed of cDNA or gDNA derived from T cells, B-cell-depleted T cells, or PBMCs. Deeply sampled blood TCRbeta repertoires from subjects exposed to, actively infected with, or recovered from COVID-19 were included in the dataset.

The immunoSEQ Assay, a bias-controlled multiplex PCR, was used to amplify TCRbeta CDR3 regions from genomic DNA. In the original analysis: Within the assay, amplification of reference gene primers was used to estimate how many nucleated cells each sample contained. To quantify the absolute abundance of each unique TCRbeta CDR3 rearrangement, sequence reads were collapsed and filtered. For each sample, productive Simpson clonality was calculated as the square root of Simpson's diversity index across productive rearrangements. Imported from immuneACCESS, the table was reduced by TCRdb to in-frame sequences with V and J called. These copies leave out some clones; in studies compared against another copy, an unresolved V gene accounts for under half, and the cause of the remainder is not known. The V and J calls and clone size are taken from that table; D and trimming were inferred from the DNA. Within this sample are 270,000 or so clones, with approximately 91% of them counted one time only. The ten largest make up roughly 2.1% of the sample.

Points on this clone: The target of this receptor is not known. The input lacks base qualities; no much larger clone sits a single base away.

CDR3 length: 17 amino acids, cysteine to phenylalanine. The entry retains the CDR3 DNA only, 51 bases that are in frame from base 1. Trimming removed 4 bases from V and 2 bases from J, leaving 17 bases between the germline ends. For CDR1 and CDR2, the germline V gene (reference sequence) lists LNHDA and SQIVND. In the prospective study, participants were roughly 18 to 100 years old, resided in 20 to 30 geographic areas of the United States, and were enrolled through a virtual design. Cohort assignment in the prospective study relied on participant-reported clinical history from a screening survey and a study questionnaire. In the prospective study, whole blood, serum and a nasopharyngeal or oropharyngeal swab were collected from each participant by mobile phlebotomists. Additional blood draws and questionnaires over an approximately 2-month period could optionally be provided by prospective study participants. Before DNA extraction, blood samples from the prospective study were shipped at room temperature or frozen.

The investigation overall reported the following: How much clinical and demographic metadata was included differed by source and by participant, and the metadata was provided uncurated.

The receptor's source is a middle-aged woman with acute COVID-19. The chain links TRBV19 with TRBJ2-2; matching of 6 bases hints at TRBD1 as the D gene. The source material was PBMCs or T cells enriched from blood (not recorded which). The CDR3: CASSRTGAGTNTGELFF. In nucleotide form, the sequence is TGTGCCAGTAGTAGGACCGGGGCCGGGACAAACACCGGGGAGCTGTTTTTT.